One sample yielded the 15 T cell receptor beta chains listed below, sequenced in a study of radiotherapy plus CTLA-4 blockade in lung cancer listed by TCRdb under 2018. Libraries came from the immunoSEQ multiplex PCR assay. TCRdb carries this immuneACCESS record with in-frame sequences only. Its versions omit some clonotypes, under half of them owing to an unresolved V gene in the studies checked, with the rest unexplained. This sample holds under 35,000 clones; 60% to 80% were observed only once. Together, the top ten hold 4.7% of the sample. This specimen was peripheral blood, taken from a patient treated with radiotherapy plus ipilimumab. The origin of the receptors is a human donor with non-small cell lung cancer whose response to radiotherapy plus ipilimumab could not be evaluated.

By its share, this clone is medium-sized. The gene calls are TRBV6-1 and TRBJ2-6; 7 nucleotides agree with TRBD2. This CDR3 spans 15 amino acids. V gave up 6 bases and J gave up 0 bases; unmatched junction bases: 2. The germline CDR1 and CDR2 sequences are MNHNS and SASEGT. This CDR3 is CASRGGGSGANVLTF. The CDR3 DNA is TGTGCCAGCAGGGGCGGGGGCTCTGGGGCCAACGTCCTGACTTTC.

The chain employs TRBV5-6 and TRBJ1-2; no reliable D call. V gave up 0 bases and J gave up 7 bases, with 13 bases separating them. This CDR3 contains 14 residues. Germline V gene data show CDR1 as SGHDT and CDR2 as YYEEEE. This CDR3 reads CASSLGTRGAGYTF. The CDR3 nucleotides are TGTGCCAGCAGCTTGGGTACGCGGGGAGCTGGCTACACCTTC.

This chain links TRBV6-6 with TRBJ2-5, with 13 nucleotides matching TRBD2. The assigned J gene may be wrong: the sequence end matches TRBJ2-7 better. Germline-derived CDR1 and CDR2 are MNHNY and SVGAGI (reference sequence). The CDR3 is made up of 15 amino acids. CDR3 amino acids: CASRGTSGRAYEQYF. CDR3 bases: TGTGCCAGCAGGGGTACTAGCGGGAGGGCCTACGAGCAGTACTTC.

This chain links TRBV11-2 with TRBJ1-4, with 9 bases identical to TRBD1. The V segment lost 5 bases and the J segment 8 bases; nucleotides outside the gene matches: 9. Germline values: CDR1 SGHAT, CDR2 FQNNGV. The CDR3 sequence is 15 residues long. The CDR3 DNA sequence: TGTGCCAGCAGCGCGGAGAGGGGACAGGGAGAAAAACTGTTTTTT. The encoded protein is CASSAERGQGEKLFF.

This chain joins TRBV7-2 and TRBJ2-1; 7 nucleotides align to TRBD2. V was pared by 5 bases and J by 6 bases, with 16 bases of the junction left unmatched. The germline CDR1 and CDR2 sequences are SGHTA and FQGNSA. This CDR3 spans 17 amino acids. The CDR3 nucleotides are TGTGCCAGCAGCCGGGGTCGGGGGAGGGCCTTGGGCAATGAGCAGTTCTTC. Translation: CASSRGRGRALGNEQFF.

The chain has TRBV27 and TRBJ2-7; D perhaps matches TRBD1 (5 bases). Between the trimmed V and J ends, which lost 3 bases and 6 bases, there was a span of 9 bases. The CDR3 has 12 residues. Germline V gene sequence: CDR1 MNHEY, CDR2 SMNVEV (reference sequence). The CDR3 is CASSFRVGEQYF. The CDR3 nucleotides read TGTGCCAGCAGTTTCAGGGTGGGCGAGCAGTACTTC.

J is TRBJ2-5 and V is TRBV18; tentatively, D is TRBD1 (5 bases). The germline gives CDR1 KGHSH, CDR2 LQKENI. The ends were cut back, 0 bases at V and 2 bases at J, with 7 bases in the middle. This CDR3 has 14 residues. The CDR3 loop is CASSPPNRQETQYF. The CDR3 bases are TGTGCCAGCTCACCACCGAACAGGCAAGAGACCCAGTACTTC. Looking up the rest from reference TRBV18 and TRBJ2-5 gives the full variable domain: NAGVMQNPRHLVRRRGQEARLRCSPMKGHSHVYWYRQLPEEGLKFMVYLQKENIIDESGMPKERFSAEFPKEGPSILRIQQVVRGDSAAYFCASSPPNRQETQYFGPGTRLLVL.

A few counts support this clone. This chain uses TRBV5-8 with TRBJ2-3, with 9 positions matching TRBD2. CDR3 length equals 16 residues. The ends lost 4 bases at V and 6 bases at J; junction bases unmatched: 12. Germline V gene data show CDR1 as SGHTS and CDR2 as YDEGEE. For the CDR3, the DNA is TGTGCCAGCAGCCCCGCGTGGGCTAGCGGGAAGGATACGCAGTATTTT. It encodes CASSPAWASGKDTQYF.

This chain uses TRBV6-1 with TRBJ1-3; the match to TRBD1 covers 7 bases. The CDR3 extends over 11 amino acids. Germline V gene data show CDR1 as MNHNS and CDR2 as SASEGT. The J segment lost 7 bases and the V segment lost 8 bases, leaving 2 bases of the junction unmatched. The chain's CDR3 is CASARGNTIYF. Here the CDR3 DNA reads TGTGCCAGCGCCAGGGGGAACACCATATATTTT.

The V and J genes are TRBV19 and TRBJ1-1; 10 bases agree with TRBD1. Germline CDR1 LNHDA, CDR2 SQIVND (reference sequence). CDR3 length: 15 amino acids. V lost 1 base and J lost 5; bases outside the gene matches: 4. The CDR3 sequence is CASSIGTGGWTEAFF. CDR3 nucleotides: TGTGCCAGTAGTATAGGGACAGGGGGATGGACTGAAGCTTTCTTT.

V usage is TRBV7-9 and J usage is TRBJ2-7, with 8 bases fitting TRBD1. CDR3 length equals 14 residues. From germline, CDR1 is SEHNR and CDR2 FQNEAQ (reference sequence). Trimming took 3 bases from V and 2 from J; bases not matched to a gene: 3. The CDR3 loop is CASSLTGVTYEQYF. Written as DNA, the CDR3 is TGTGCCAGCAGCTTGACAGGGGTTACCTACGAGCAGTACTTC. Combining the CDR3 with reference TRBV7-9 and TRBJ2-7 gives the whole variable domain DTGVSQNPRHKITKRGQNVTFRCDPISEHNRLYWYRQTLGQGPEFLTYFQNEAQLEKSRLLSDRFSAERPKGSFSTLEIQRTEQGDSAMYLCASSLTGVTYEQYFGPGTRLTVT.

This chain links TRBV7-2 with TRBJ1-3; D gene unclear. This CDR3 contains 16 residues. CDR1 is SGHTA and CDR2 is FQGNSA in the germline V gene. V lost 3 bases to trimming and J lost 0 bases, with 12 bases between them. The CDR3 is CASSFTQINSGNTIYF. In nucleotides, the CDR3 is TGTGCCAGCAGCTTTACGCAGATCAACTCTGGAAACACCATATATTTT.

The J gene is TRBJ2-5, the V gene TRBV7-9, with D possibly TRBD2 on 5 matching bases. Looked up from germline, CDR1 is SEHNR and CDR2 is FQNEAQ (reference sequence). The CDR3 is 12 amino acids. V was shortened by 5 bases and J by 14 bases, with 18 bases between the two germline ends. CDR3 amino acids: CASSAREGPIYF. CDR3 DNA sequence: TGTGCCAGCAGCGCCCGGGAAGGACCTATCTACTTC.

The chain uses TRBV30 and TRBJ2-1; no reliable D call. V lost 0 bases and J lost 4, with 7 bases in between. The CDR3 consists of 13 residues. CDR1 is GTSNPN and CDR2 is SVGIG in the germline V gene (reference sequence). The chain's CDR3 is CAWSVLAYNEQFF. The CDR3 DNA is TGTGCCTGGAGTGTACTCGCATACAATGAGCAGTTCTTC.

The J gene is TRBJ1-1, the V gene TRBV5-5; D unclear. Germline assignment: CDR1 SGHKS and CDR2 YYEKEE (reference sequence). The CDR3 extends over 14 amino acids. V was trimmed by 3 bases and J by 4 bases, leaving 13 bases between them. The CDR3 nucleotides are TGTGCCAGCAGCTCCGCGGTCATGAGCACTGAAGCTTTCTTT. Encoded protein: CASSSAVMSTEAFF.